These 25 T cell receptor beta chains came from one sample sequenced in a study of cytomegalovirus exposure and HLA in healthy donors (dated by TCRdb to about 2017). The protocol used for the library was the immunoSEQ multiplex PCR assay. The clones in this table, taken by TCRdb from immuneACCESS, are in-frame only. Not every clone is retained; where verified, under half of the shortfall comes from an unresolved V gene, and the cause of the rest is unknown. The sample table lists about 270,000 clones, just over 85% of them with a count of one. Less than 1.2% of the sample lies in the top ten. The sequencing sample was made of PBMCs. These receptor sequences come from a woman under 30 in good health and CMV-seronegative.

This clone has just a few counts. The chain carries TRBV2 and TRBJ2-7, with TRBD2 matching over 7 bases. V trimming: 11 bases; J trimming: 2 bases; junction bases outside the gene matches: 9. From germline, CDR1 is SNHLY and CDR2 FYNNEI. The CDR3 runs to 13 residues. The CDR3 is CACGSGLTYEQYF. The DNA for the CDR3 is TGTGCCTGCGGTAGCGGGCTGACCTACGAGCAGTACTTC. The full variable domain, rest sourced from reference TRBV2 and TRBJ2-7, is EPEVTQTPSHQVTQMGQEVILRCVPISNHLYFYWYRQILGQKVEFLVSFYNNEISEKSEIFDDQFSVERPDGSNFTLKIRSTKLEDSAMYFCACGSGLTYEQYFGPGTRLTVT.

This chain uses TRBV7-9 with TRBJ1-1; the D gene is possibly TRBD1 (5 bases). Germline values: CDR1 SEHNR, CDR2 FQNEAQ (reference sequence). There are 13 residues in the CDR3. V lost 10 bases, J lost 1 base, and 13 bases lay in between. Here the CDR3 DNA reads TGTGCCACGGATATTACAGGGAACACTGAAGCTTTCTTT. Its protein product is CATDITGNTEAFF.

CDR3 loop: CASSPRATANYGYTF. In DNA form, the CDR3 reads TGTGCCAGCAGCCCCAGGGCAACTGCTAACTATGGCTACACCTTC. The chain carries TRBV6-5 and TRBJ1-2; D possibly corresponds to TRBD1 (5 bases). Trimming stripped 6 bases from V and 0 bases from J, with 14 bases between. The CDR3 contains 15 residues. CDR1 MNHEY and CDR2 SVGAGI come from the germline V gene.

The chain links TRBV4-2 to TRBJ2-3; TRBD2 is a possible D gene (5 bases). The CDR3 is 13 amino acids. CDR1 and CDR2 from the germline V gene are LGHNA and YNFKEQ. Trimming removed 4 bases from V and 9 bases from J, with 14 bases in between. In DNA form, the CDR3 reads TGTGCCAGCAGCCCTGCGGGCCCCGAAACGCAGTATTTT. Amino acid sequence: CASSPAGPETQYF.

V usage is TRBV10-3 and J usage is TRBJ1-2; no clear D gene. This CDR3 has 12 residues. CDR1 and CDR2 from the germline V gene are ENHRY and SYGVKD. The V end lost 2 bases, the J end lost 5 bases, and 6 bases lay between the germline ends. The CDR3 region is CAISEGRYGYTF. CDR3 nucleotides: TGTGCCATCAGTGAGGGGAGGTATGGCTACACCTTC.

This clone was counted a few times. The chain joins TRBV21-1 to TRBJ2-1; the D call TRBD1 from the table was never checked on the DNA. TRBV21-1 is labeled a pseudogene. This CDR3 has 18 residues. The CDR3 is CASSKWDRTFPTMMEQFF. CDR3 nucleotides: TGTGCCAGCAGCAAATGGGACAGGACATTTCCTACAATGATGGAGCAGTTCTTC.

The chain is built from TRBV5-1 and TRBJ2-6; TRBD1 aligns across 8 bases. In germline, CDR1 is SGHRS, CDR2 YFSETQ. The CDR3 is 17 amino acids. V trimming: 5 bases; J trimming: 1 base; junction bases outside the gene matches: 8. The CDR3 DNA sequence: TGCGCCAGCAGGTACGCCTACAGGGGGTCTGGGGCCAACGTCCTGACTTTC. It yields the protein CASRYAYRGSGANVLTF.

The J gene is TRBJ1-1, the V gene TRBV28; unclear D gene. Per the germline V gene, CDR1 is MDHEN and CDR2 is SYDVKM. The CDR3 sequence is 14 residues long. Trimming removed 5 bases from V and 4 bases from J, with 14 bases in between. As DNA, the CDR3 is TGTGCCAGCAGTCCTCCGGCCCGGGTCACTGAAGCTTTCTTT. As protein: CASSPPARVTEAFF.

This sequence joins TRBV19 and TRBJ1-5; D remains ambiguous. Per germline, CDR1 LNHDA and CDR2 SQIVND (reference sequence). V lost 5 bases and J lost 9, with 20 bases in between. The length of the CDR3 is 15 residues. The CDR3 region has the DNA TGTGCCAGTAGTGGGAATGGACTTGTGGATTGGCCCCAGCATTTT. Amino acid sequence: CASSGNGLVDWPQHF.

The V call is TRBV29-1, the J call TRBJ2-5; TRBD1 matches 8 bases. J was trimmed by 5 bases and V by 8 bases; bases with no gene match: 10. The CDR3 totals 13 residues. The germline V gene has CDR1 SQVTM and CDR2 ANQGSEA. CDR3 region: CSKTGDWGETQYF. CDR3 coding DNA: TGCAGCAAGACAGGGGATTGGGGGGAGACCCAGTACTTC.

This clone was detected only once. This rearrangement joins TRBV7-9 to TRBJ2-5; D might be TRBD2 (5 bases). Looked up from germline, CDR1 is SEHNR and CDR2 is FQNEAQ (reference sequence). The CDR3 covers 18 residues. V lost 2 bases and J lost 2, with 21 bases in between. The CDR3 reads CASSLSVLAGVPQETQYF. In DNA form, the CDR3 reads TGTGCCAGCAGCTTATCTGTTCTGGCCGGGGTGCCGCAAGAGACCCAGTACTTC.

The V call is TRBV7-9, the J call TRBJ2-3; 7 nucleotides agree with TRBD2. The CDR3 covers 14 residues. CDR1 SEHNR and CDR2 FQNEAQ come from the germline V gene (reference sequence). Trimming took 8 bases from V and 6 from J; bases not matched to a gene: 11. CDR3 DNA sequence: TGTGCCAGCCAATCGGCGGGAGTCGGCGATACGCAGTATTTT. As protein: CASQSAGVGDTQYF.

The chain has TRBV7-2 and TRBJ1-5; 10 bases align to TRBD1. The CDR3 runs to 16 residues. V shed 3 bases, J shed 5 bases, and the junction held 7 bases outside the gene matches. The germline gives CDR1 SGHTA, CDR2 FQGNSA. In DNA, the CDR3 is TGTGCCAGCAGCTTTCGGGACAGGGGTATATATCAGCCCCAGCATTTT. It translates to CASSFRDRGIYQPQHF.

The chain recombines TRBV19 with TRBJ1-4, with TRBD1 matching over 7 bases. Trimming removed 5 bases from V and 4 bases from J; junction bases left unmatched: 10. The V gene's germline CDR1 is LNHDA and CDR2 SQIVND (reference sequence). The CDR3 runs 16 residues. The CDR3, as DNA: TGTGCCAGTAGTGCCGGACAGGCGGTTTTTAATGAAAAACTGTTTTTT. Amino acids: CASSAGQAVFNEKLFF.

The rearrangement joins TRBV7-3 to TRBJ2-7; 9 bases agree with TRBD1. The germline CDR1 and CDR2 sequences are SGHTA and FQGTGA. Losses at the gene ends were 3 bases for V and 5 bases for J; bases not matched to a gene: 5. This CDR3 has 14 residues. The CDR3 bases are TGTGCCAGCAGCTTCGGGGACAGGGACCACGAGCAGTACTTC. Translation gives CASSFGDRDHEQYF.

The chain uses TRBV28 and TRBJ1-2; TRBD1 agrees at 7 bases. V lost 5 bases and J lost 10; bases outside the gene matches: 16. Germline V gene lookup returns CDR1 MDHEN and CDR2 SYDVKM. The CDR3 is 15 amino acids. CDR3 bases: TGTGCCAGCAGTATCCTCTCAGGACAGGAAAGTACCTACACCTTC. Protein sequence: CASSILSGQESTYTF.

This clone was detected only once. The chain couples TRBV9 to TRBJ1-1, with 7 nucleotides matching TRBD1. CDR3 length: 16 amino acids. Germline V CDR1 and CDR2: SGDLS, YYNGEE. Germline trimming cut 4 bases from V and 4 bases from J; bases unmatched to any gene: 13. The CDR3 DNA reads TGTGCCAGCAGCCCCCGAACAGGGGCAGGTGGCACTGAAGCTTTCTTT. Protein: CASSPRTGAGGTEAFF. The whole variable domain, remainder taken from reference TRBV9 and TRBJ1-1, is DSGVTQTPKHLITATGQRVTLRCSPRSGDLSVYWYQQSLDQGLQFLIQYYNGEERAKGNILERFSAQQFPDLHSELNLSSLELGDSALYFCASSPRTGAGGTEAFFGQGTRLTVV.

J is TRBJ2-7 and V is TRBV29-1; TRBD1 might be the D (5 bases). Germline V gene data show CDR1 as SQVTM and CDR2 as ANQGSEA. The CDR3 consists of 12 residues. V shed 4 bases and J shed 6 bases, with 13 bases lying between them. The CDR3 region has the DNA TGCAGCGTTGGTAGGGGCAGAAGCGAGCAGTACTTC. Translation gives CSVGRGRSEQYF.

The J gene is TRBJ2-5, the V gene TRBV19, with TRBD1 matching 7 bases. Trimming cost V 3 bases and J 2 bases; bases outside gene matches: 6. CDR1 LNHDA and CDR2 SQIVND come from the germline V gene (reference sequence). The CDR3 covers 15 residues. The CDR3 DNA is TGTGCCAGTAGTATGTGGACAGGAGGTCAAGAGACCCAGTACTTC. It yields the protein CASSMWTGGQETQYF.

CDR3 amino acids: CASSLATGSYTF. The CDR3, as DNA: TGCGCCAGCAGCTTGGCGACAGGGAGCTACACCTTC. The genes are TRBV5-1 and TRBJ1-2; 7 nucleotides align to TRBD1. Trimming at V came to 0 bases and at J to 9 bases, leaving 2 bases not matched to a gene. Germline-derived CDR1 and CDR2 are SGHRS and YFSETQ. CDR3 size: 12 residues.

The genes are TRBV10-3 and TRBJ2-7, with D perhaps TRBD1 (6 bases). V lost 10 bases, J lost 1 base, and 11 bases lay in between. The CDR3 totals 12 residues. CDR1 and CDR2 from the germline V gene are ENHRY and SYGVKD. The CDR3 spells CATWDNSYEQYF. DNA for the CDR3: TGTGCCACCTGGGACAATTCCTACGAGCAGTACTTC.

Concerning this clone itself: One junction end disagrees with the germline gene, perhaps due to a read error. The chain combines TRBV5-4 with TRBJ2-1; the match to TRBD1 covers 8 bases. From germline, CDR1 is SGHNT and CDR2 YYREEE (reference sequence). The CDR3 is made up of 16 amino acids. The DNA of the CDR3 is TGTGCCAGCAGCTACGAACGGGACAGGATCTACTATGAGCAGTTCTTC. Residues: CASSYERDRIYYEQFF.

The chain has TRBV19 and TRBJ2-1; 12 bases match TRBD2. The CDR3 is 15 residues long. V shed 7 bases and J 5 bases; nucleotides not matched to a gene: 6. Germline CDR1 and CDR2: LNHDA and SQIVND (reference sequence). This CDR3 reads CASIQLAGGHNEQFF. In DNA, the CDR3 is TGTGCCAGTATTCAACTAGCGGGGGGCCACAATGAGCAGTTCTTC.

The chain combines TRBV9 with TRBJ1-1, with a weak D call TRBD1 (6 bases). With 4 bases removed from V and 4 bases from J, the gap between germline ends came to 14 bases. This CDR3 has 14 amino acids. Germline loops: CDR1 SGDLS, CDR2 YYNGEE. The CDR3 loop is CASSPRGGSTEAFF. The CDR3 region has the DNA TGTGCCAGCAGCCCCCGGGGGGGCAGCACTGAAGCTTTCTTT.

This clone was seen just once. The CDR3 protein is CASSLIETSGHNEQFF. The CDR3 DNA follows: TGTGCCAGCAGCTTAATTGAGACTAGCGGGCACAATGAGCAGTTCTTC. V is TRBV7-6 and J is TRBJ2-1; TRBD2 agrees at 10 bases. The CDR3 covers 16 residues. Germline CDR1 is SGHVS and CDR2 is FNYEAQ. V lost 2 bases and J lost 5; bases outside the gene matches: 6.